This entry lists 20 T cell receptor beta chains sequenced from one sample in a study of T cells in Graves' hyperthyroidism and ophthalmopathy. Amplification of TCR beta CDR3 regions was performed using RNA transcripts as template. TCR CDR3 regions were first amplified by RT-PCR with HTBI primers. MiXCR, applied by TCRdb to the multiplex PCR reads, yields one record per CDR3 protein. The profile shows 350,000 to 500,000 distinct CDR3 sequences, roughly 13% of them singletons. Input material: blood. These TCRs come from a woman aged 18-29 years with Graves' hyperthyroidism.

This clonotype has ten or more counts. The J gene is TRBJ2-4, the V gene TRBV12-3 or TRBV12-4; D may match TRBD1 or TRBD2 (5 bases each). This CDR3 comprises 13 residues. The V gene lost 1 base and the J gene lost 7 bases, with 8 bases spanning the gap. CDR3 in DNA: TGTGCCAGCAGTTTAGGAGGGGCGAACATTCAGTACTTC. It specifies CASSLGGANIQYF.

This clonotype was observed a few times. V gene TRBV20-1 combines with J gene TRBJ2-2; D gene ambiguous. CDR1 is DFQATT, CDR2 SNEGSKA, per germline (reference sequence). The V gene lost 0 bases and the J gene lost 0 bases, with 5 bases spanning the gap. The CDR3 is 14 residues long. CDR3: CSARDSTNTGELFF. The CDR3 coding sequence is TGCAGTGCTAGAGACTCCACGAACACCGGGGAGCTGTTTTTT.

Only a few counts were recorded for this clonotype. The chain carries TRBV20-1 and TRBJ2-7; the match to TRBD1 covers 7 bases. The ends lost 3 bases at V and 4 bases at J; junction bases unmatched: 6. The CDR3 length is 13 residues. Germline V gene sequence: CDR1 DFQATT, CDR2 SNEGSKA (reference sequence). CDR3 region: CSARVDRTYEQYF. CDR3 DNA: TGCAGTGCTAGGGTGGACAGGACGTACGAGCAGTACTTC.

With respect to this clonotype: This clone may be a read error of a much larger clone one base away. The rearrangement links TRBV12-3 or TRBV12-4 to TRBJ2-1; 8 bases fit TRBD2. V lost 6 bases to trimming and J lost 5 bases; unmatched junction nucleotides: 12. This CDR3 region has 16 residues. The CDR3 sequence: CASRPLTTSDDNEQFF. CDR3 nucleotide sequence: TGTGCCAGCAGGCCCTTGACGACTAGCGACGACAATGAGCAGTTCTTC.

This clonotype was detected ten times or more. V is TRBV7-2 and J is TRBJ2-1; maybe TRBD2 (5 bases). CDR1 and CDR2 (germline): SGHTA, FQGNSA. Trimming stripped 1 base from V and 0 bases from J, with 13 bases between. The CDR3 is 17 residues long. CDR3 coding DNA: TGTGCCAGCAGCTTAGGAGGGTTTAGGCCCTCCTACAATGAGCAGTTCTTC. Its protein product is CASSLGGFRPSYNEQFF.

At least ten counts were recorded for this clonotype. V usage is TRBV6-1 and J usage is TRBJ2-1, with D possibly TRBD2 on 6 matching bases. Trimming stripped 6 bases from V and 2 bases from J, with 14 bases between. Per the germline V gene, CDR1 is MNHNS and CDR2 is SASEGT. This CDR3 spans 15 amino acids. CDR3 DNA sequence: TGTGCCAGCAGGCGGGACCCCTCAGCCTACAATGAGCAGTTCTTC. It is translated as CASRRDPSAYNEQFF.

The table lists this clonotype with many counts. This rearrangement joins TRBV5-1 to TRBJ2-1; 14 bases line up with TRBD2. Germline lookup yields CDR1 SGHRS and CDR2 YFSETQ. The CDR3 is made up of 14 amino acids. V lost 7 bases and J lost 4; bases outside the gene matches: 1. CDR3 DNA: TGCGCCAGCGGGACTAGCGGGAGATACAATGAGCAGTTCTTC. Translating it yields CASGTSGRYNEQFF. Drawing the rest from reference TRBV5-1 and TRBJ2-1, the complete variable domain is KAGVTQTPRYLIKTRGQQVTLSCSPISGHRSVSWYQQTPGQGLQFLFEYFSETQRNKGNFPGRFSGRQFSNSRSEMNVSTLELGDSALYLCASGTSGRYNEQFFGPGTRLTVL.

The chain has TRBV5-6 and TRBJ1-2, with 11 bases that match TRBD1. Germline lookup yields CDR1 SGHDT and CDR2 YYEEEE. CDR3 length: 15 amino acids. V shed 4 bases, J shed 6 bases, and the junction held 8 bases outside the gene matches. CDR3 loop: CASSRTGGAEDGYTF. Here the CDR3 DNA reads TGTGCCAGCAGCAGGACAGGGGGCGCGGAGGATGGCTACACCTTC.

This clonotype has a count of ten or more. The V and J genes are TRBV28 and TRBJ1-2; TRBD1 aligns across 9 bases. This CDR3 has 13 amino acids. J gave up 8 bases and V 5 bases, and 6 bases lay outside the gene matches. The germline CDR1 and CDR2 sequences are MDHEN and SYDVKM. Here the CDR3 DNA reads TGTGCCAGCAGTATACAGGGGGCGGGGGGCTACACCTTC. It encodes CASSIQGAGGYTF.

This clonotype has more than one count but fewer than ten. V gene TRBV20-1 combines with J gene TRBJ2-5; 10 bases fit TRBD2. With V trimmed by 6 bases and J by 2 bases, 9 bases remained unmatched. Germline V gene sequence: CDR1 DFQATT, CDR2 SNEGSKA (reference sequence). CDR3 length: 15 residues. CDR3 loop: CSAEPSGSGQETQYF. CDR3 in DNA: TGCAGTGCGGAACCTAGCGGGAGTGGGCAAGAGACCCAGTACTTC.

This clonotype occurred a few times. This chain connects TRBV9 to TRBJ1-1, with D possibly being TRBD1 (5 bases). The germline V gene has CDR1 SGDLS and CDR2 YYNGEE. V was shortened by 3 bases and J by 1 base, with 13 bases between the two germline ends. The CDR3 is made up of 15 amino acids. This CDR3 is CASSASAGRNTEAFF. CDR3 sequence (DNA): TGTGCCAGCAGCGCGTCGGCAGGGCGGAACACTGAAGCTTTCTTT.

The genes are TRBV18 and TRBJ1-1, with D possibly being TRBD1 (5 bases). Per germline, CDR1 KGHSH and CDR2 LQKENI. The CDR3 contains 14 residues. V gave up 3 bases and J gave up 3 bases, with 11 bases separating them. The CDR3 reads CASSPRQRDTEAFF. CDR3 coding DNA: TGTGCCAGCTCACCTCGACAGAGGGACACTGAAGCTTTCTTT. Together with reference TRBV18 and TRBJ1-1, the CDR3 gives the full variable domain: NAGVMQNPRHLVRRRGQEARLRCSPMKGHSHVYWYRQLPEEGLKFMVYLQKENIIDESGMPKERFSAEFPKEGPSILRIQQVVRGDSAAYFCASSPRQRDTEAFFGQGTRLTVV.

This clonotype occurred a few times. This sequence may be a read error, since a much larger clone differs from it by one base. This chain uses TRBV5-5 with TRBJ2-1; the D gene could be TRBD1 or TRBD2 (5 bases each). The CDR3 is 15 residues long. Per germline, CDR1 SGHKS and CDR2 YYEKEE (reference sequence). Trimming shortened V by 0 bases and J by 10 bases, and 17 bases separated the two germline ends. CDR3 DNA sequence: TGTGCCAGCAGCTTGGTCTCGGGGCGTGGGAAAGAGCAGTTCTTC. This codes for CASSLVSGRGKEQFF.

This clonotype was counted between two and nine times. The rearrangement joins TRBV7-2 to TRBJ1-1; 11 bases align to TRBD1. V lost 5 bases and J lost 1; bases outside the gene matches: 9. The CDR3 runs to 17 residues. Germline V gene lookup returns CDR1 SGHTA and CDR2 FQGNSA. CDR3: CASSPRTGGAGNTEAFF. CDR3 nucleotides: TGTGCCAGCAGCCCACGGACAGGGGGCGCGGGGAACACTGAAGCTTTCTTT. Using reference TRBV7-2 and TRBJ1-1 for the parts outside the CDR3, the full variable domain is GAGVSQSPSNKVTEKGKDVELRCDPISGHTALYWYRQSLGQGLEFLIYFQGNSAPDKSGLPSDRFSAERTGGSVSTLTIQRTQQEDSAVYLCASSPRTGGAGNTEAFFGQGTRLTVV.

This clonotype showed up many times. In nucleotides, the CDR3 is TGTGCCAGCAGTACGGGACAGGGCTATGGCTACACCTTC. Its translation: CASSTGQGYGYTF. This sequence joins TRBV12-3 or TRBV12-4 and TRBJ1-2; TRBD1 matches at 9 bases. V lost 5 bases to trimming and J lost 4 bases; unmatched junction nucleotides: 2. This CDR3 is built from 13 residues.

This chain links TRBV5-5 with TRBJ2-5, with D perhaps matching TRBD1 or TRBD2 (6 bases each). The ends were cut back, 2 bases at V and 2 bases at J, with 10 bases in the middle. This CDR3 region has 14 residues. Germline lookup yields CDR1 SGHKS and CDR2 YYEKEE (reference sequence). DNA for the CDR3: TGTGCCAGCAGCTTTCAGGGGACTCAAGAGACCCAGTACTTC. Translating it yields CASSFQGTQETQYF.

At least ten counts were recorded for this clonotype. The chain has TRBV10-3 and TRBJ2-1; no definite D call. The V gene's germline CDR1 is ENHRY and CDR2 SYGVKD. The CDR3 spans 12 residues. Trimming pared 0 bases from V and 5 bases from J, leaving 2 bases between. CDR3 in DNA: TGTGCCATCAGTGAGTCCAACAATGAGCAGTTCTTC. Protein product: CAISESNNEQFF.

V and J are TRBV20-1 and TRBJ2-7, with D unclear. From germline, CDR1 is DFQATT and CDR2 SNEGSKA (reference sequence). The CDR3 is 15 amino acids. The V gene lost 0 bases and the J gene lost 2 bases, with 14 bases spanning the gap. CDR3 protein: CSARDSGGSPYEQYF. In DNA form, the CDR3 reads TGCAGTGCTAGAGATTCGGGCGGCAGCCCCTACGAGCAGTACTTC.

This clonotype was counted a few times. The chain combines TRBV6-2 or TRBV6-3 with TRBJ2-1, with 12 positions matching TRBD1. The length of the CDR3 is 15 residues. Trimming at V came to 9 bases and at J to 7 bases, leaving 10 bases not matched to a gene. Germline V gives CDR1 MNHEY, CDR2 SVGEGT. CDR3 sequence reads: CASYTGTGGWNEQFF. In DNA, the CDR3 is TGTGCCAGTTACACCGGGACAGGGGGCTGGAATGAGCAGTTCTTC.

This clonotype was detected ten times or more. V and J are TRBV3-1 and TRBJ1-5, with no clear D. Germline V lookup: CDR1 LGHDT, CDR2 YNNKEL (reference sequence). Between the trimmed V and J ends, which lost 3 bases and 1 base, there was a span of 7 bases. There are 14 residues in the CDR3. CDR3 loop: CASSHSGSNQPQHF. The CDR3 region has the DNA TGTGCCAGCAGCCACTCCGGGAGCAATCAGCCCCAGCATTTT.